The entry below gives a single T cell receptor beta chain sequence along with its context. Source study methods: Reference gene primers were amplified, and this amplification served to estimate nucleated cell counts. Here immunoSEQ multiplex PCR was the method, and the copy in TCRdb shows in-frame clones only, minus some. Clone size and the V and J calls come from that table; the DNA yielded D and trimming. The data show 97,000 or so clones, around four fifths seen once. The data are from a study of blood T cell repertoires in COVID-19. Across the whole study: Researchers got acute and convalescent COVID-19 samples from the United States, Italy and Spain. T cells, B-cell-depleted T cells, or PBMCs supplied cDNA or gDNA.

CDR1 and CDR2 from the germline V gene are SGHAT and FQNNGV. The CDR3 spans 15 residues. Trimming at V came to 1 base and at J to 5 bases, leaving 5 bases not matched to a gene. The rearrangement joins TRBV11-2 to TRBJ2-1; 7 bases are a match to TRBD1. Sequencing was done on a sample of peripheral blood. This receptor was taken from a human donor in a cohort sampled during active COVID-19. The CDR3 DNA sequence: TGTGCCAGCAGCTTAGTGACAGGGCCGCACAATGAGCAGTTCTTC. It yields the protein CASSLVTGPHNEQFF.